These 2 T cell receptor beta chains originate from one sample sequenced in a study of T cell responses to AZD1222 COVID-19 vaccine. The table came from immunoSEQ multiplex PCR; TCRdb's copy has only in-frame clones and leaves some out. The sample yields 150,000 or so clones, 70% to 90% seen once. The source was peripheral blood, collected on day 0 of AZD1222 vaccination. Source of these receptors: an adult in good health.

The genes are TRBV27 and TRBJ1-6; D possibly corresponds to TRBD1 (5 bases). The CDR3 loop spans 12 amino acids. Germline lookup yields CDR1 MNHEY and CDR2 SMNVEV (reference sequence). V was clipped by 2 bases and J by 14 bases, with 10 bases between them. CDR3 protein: CASSLQGSTLHF. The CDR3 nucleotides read TGTGCCAGCAGTTTACAGGGTTCCACCCTCCACTTT.

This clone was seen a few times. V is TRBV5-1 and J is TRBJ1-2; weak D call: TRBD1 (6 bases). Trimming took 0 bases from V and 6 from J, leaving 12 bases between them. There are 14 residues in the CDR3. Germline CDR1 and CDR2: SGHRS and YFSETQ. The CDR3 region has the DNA TGCGCCAGCAGCTTGGGACAGGCTGACGATGGCTACACCTTC. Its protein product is CASSLGQADDGYTF.